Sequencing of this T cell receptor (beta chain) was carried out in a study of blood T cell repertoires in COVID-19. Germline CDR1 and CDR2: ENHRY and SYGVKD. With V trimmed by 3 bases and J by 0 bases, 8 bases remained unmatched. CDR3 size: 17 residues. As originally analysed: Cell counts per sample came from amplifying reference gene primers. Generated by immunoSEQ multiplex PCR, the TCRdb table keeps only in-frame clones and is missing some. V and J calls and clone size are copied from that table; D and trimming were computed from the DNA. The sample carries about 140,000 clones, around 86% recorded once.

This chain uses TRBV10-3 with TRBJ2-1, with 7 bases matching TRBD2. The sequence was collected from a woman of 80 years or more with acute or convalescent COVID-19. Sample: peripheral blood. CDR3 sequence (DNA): TGTGCCATCAGTGACCCGGGAGGAGACCCCTCCTACAATGAGCAGTTCTTC. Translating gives CAISDPGGDPSYNEQFF.